The 15 T cell receptor beta chains in this list originate from one sample, sequenced in a study of T-cell reconstitution after alpha-beta-depleted transplantation in children listed by TCRdb under 2016. The library was obtained by PCR. Sequencing was performed on an Illumina HiSeq 2500. TCR library preparation used molecular barcoding, with unique molecular identifiers applied to normalize quantification of the TCRbeta repertoire. TCRdb reprocessing: public reads trimmed at Q25 with fastp, clones called with MiXCR, in-frame beta chains kept. Merged by CDR3 protein, the rows form single entries marked with the most common genes and DNA. The sample table contains around 960,000 distinct CDR3 sequences; only one count was recorded for 25% to 35% of them. The top ten hold about 28% of the sample. Taken with the paper, the label for treatment or condition translates to: allogeneic hematopoietic cell transplantation with graft depleted of TCRalphabeta T cells and CD19 B cells.

Sequenced here: PBMCs, mostly from graft donor cells, sampled 360 days after TCRalphabeta/CD19-depleted stem cell transplant. The receptors derive from a boy younger than two who had a stem cell transplant for SCID, so the T cells may come from the graft donor.

The rearrangement links TRBV4-3 to TRBJ2-7, with D maybe TRBD1 (5 bases). This CDR3 has 17 residues. Per germline, CDR1 LGHNA and CDR2 YSLEER. V was clipped by 2 bases and J by 0 bases, with 17 bases between them. The chain's CDR3 is CASSQSKGHRSSYEQYF. The CDR3 DNA reads as TGCGCCAGCAGCCAAAGTAAAGGACACAGGAGCTCCTACGAGCAGTACTTC.

The V call is TRBV27, the J call TRBJ2-3, with 11 bases fitting TRBD2. Losses at the gene ends were 3 bases for V and 2 bases for J; bases not matched to a gene: 7. Germline values: CDR1 MNHEY, CDR2 SMNVEV (reference sequence). The CDR3 consists of 17 residues. In DNA, the CDR3 is TGTGCCAGCAGTTTCCGGGCTAGCGGGGGGCCCACAGATACGCAGTATTTT. It codes for CASSFRASGGPTDTQYF.

This clonotype occurred a few times. The CDR3 loop reads CAGSGTGYNEQFF. The CDR3 nucleotides are TGTGCCGGCTCCGGGACAGGGTACAATGAGCAGTTCTTC. The rearrangement uses TRBV2 and TRBJ2-1, with 9 nucleotides matching TRBD1. V lost 11 bases and J lost 4; bases outside the gene matches: 6. The germline V gene has CDR1 SNHLY and CDR2 FYNNEI. The CDR3 spans 13 residues. The full variable domain, with the rest looked up from reference TRBV2 and TRBJ2-1, is EPEVTQTPSHQVTQMGQEVILRCVPISNHLYFYWYRQILGQKVEFLVSFYNNEISEKSEIFDDQFSVERPDGSNFTLKIRSTKLEDSAMYFCAGSGTGYNEQFFGPGTRLTVL.

This chain uses TRBV6-5 with TRBJ2-7; either TRBD1 or TRBD2 may fit D (5 bases each). Trimming left V 7 bases short and J 6 bases short, with 16 bases between. Per germline, CDR1 MNHEY and CDR2 SVGAGI. The CDR3 is 13 amino acids. Here the CDR3 DNA reads TGTGCCAGCATTAAGATCGGGGCGTTCGAGCAGTACTTC. Translating gives CASIKIGAFEQYF.

This clonotype has at least ten counts. The chain has TRBV4-1 and TRBJ1-1; perhaps TRBD1 as D (5 bases). V lost 5 bases and J lost 0, with 10 bases in between. CDR3 length equals 14 residues. Germline-derived CDR1 and CDR2 are MGHRA and YSYEKL. The CDR3 region has the DNA TGCGCCAGCAGCGACCCGGGACTGAACACTGAAGCTTTCTTT. Protein sequence: CASSDPGLNTEAFF.

There are a few counts of this clonotype. The gene calls are TRBV20-1 and TRBJ1-1, with no clear D. This CDR3 region has 14 residues. The V end lost 1 base, the J end lost 5 bases, and 14 bases lay between the germline ends. Germline V gives CDR1 DFQATT, CDR2 SNEGSKA (reference sequence). The CDR3 spells CSARVPGRTTEAFF. The CDR3 nucleotides are TGCAGTGCTAGAGTCCCGGGTCGCACTACTGAAGCTTTCTTT.

The V gene is TRBV6-1, the J gene TRBJ1-6; 12 bases match TRBD1. The CDR3 has 15 residues. Looked up from germline, CDR1 is MNHNS and CDR2 is SASEGT. Trimming cost V 6 bases and J 7 bases; bases outside gene matches: 4. Written as DNA, the CDR3 is TGTGCCAGCAGGGGACAGGGGGCGATCAATTCACCCCTCCACTTT. Amino acid sequence: CASRGQGAINSPLHF.

This clonotype was detected a few times. The rearrangement uses TRBV28 and TRBJ2-7; 7 nucleotides align to TRBD2. CDR3 length: 16 amino acids. Trimming removed 3 bases from V and 5 bases from J; junction bases left unmatched: 13. In germline, CDR1 is MDHEN, CDR2 SYDVKM. The CDR3 protein is CASSFLAPAGIHEQYF. The CDR3, as DNA: TGTGCCAGCAGTTTTTTAGCCCCAGCGGGGATCCACGAGCAGTACTTC.

The genes are TRBV11-2 and TRBJ2-1, with 7 nucleotides matching TRBD1. The CDR3 has 12 amino acids. After removal of 5 bases from V and 11 bases from J, the junction contained 6 bases not matched to a gene. The germline V gene has CDR1 SGHAT and CDR2 FQNNGV. The CDR3 loop is CASSPDRVKQFF. CDR3 coding DNA: TGTGCCAGCAGCCCCGACAGGGTTAAGCAGTTCTTC.

This chain uses TRBV29-1 with TRBJ1-1, with D maybe TRBD1 (6 bases). CDR1 and CDR2 from the germline V gene are SQVTM and ANQGSEA. There are 13 residues in the CDR3. Trimming shortened V by 6 bases and J by 5 bases, and 16 bases separated the two germline ends. The CDR3 coding sequence is TGCAGCGTACAACAGGGAAGTGGAACTGAAGCTTTCTTT. It encodes CSVQQGSGTEAFF.

This chain connects TRBV20-1 to TRBJ2-3; no clear D. The CDR3 covers 11 residues. Per germline, CDR1 DFQATT and CDR2 SNEGSKA (reference sequence). CDR3 nucleotide sequence: TGCAGCTCCCAAATCGGGGATACGCAGTATTTT. This codes for CSSQIGDTQYF.

This chain links TRBV15 with TRBJ2-2, with D maybe TRBD1 (6 bases). Trimming stripped 7 bases from V and 0 bases from J, with 12 bases between. Germline CDR1 and CDR2: LNHNV and YYDKDF (reference sequence). The CDR3 runs to 15 residues. The CDR3 is CATKEWTANTGELFF. The CDR3 region has the DNA TGTGCCACCAAGGAATGGACAGCGAACACCGGGGAGCTGTTTTTT.

The genes are TRBV7-8 and TRBJ1-1; D not certain. The V and J ends lost 1 base and 0 bases respectively, with 12 bases between them. CDR3 size: 16 residues. Per the germline V gene, CDR1 is SGHVS and CDR2 is FQNEAQ. The CDR3 nucleotides are TGTGCCAGCAGCTTAGTGGCAGCGCCCATGAACACTGAAGCTTTCTTT. Amino acid sequence: CASSLVAAPMNTEAFF.

This clonotype has more than one count but fewer than ten. The rearrangement uses TRBV29-1 and TRBJ2-3; D not resolved. V was trimmed by 7 bases and J by 2 bases, leaving 7 bases between them. The CDR3 spans 11 residues. Germline assignment: CDR1 SQVTM and CDR2 ANQGSEA. CDR3: CSARFTDTQYF. In DNA, the CDR3 is TGCAGCGCCCGATTCACAGATACGCAGTATTTT.

The chain uses TRBV10-3 and TRBJ2-7, with a possible D match to TRBD2 (6 bases). CDR1 ENHRY and CDR2 SYGVKD come from the germline V gene. This CDR3 contains 15 residues. The germline V and J ends were trimmed by 1 base and 3 bases, with 13 bases remaining between them. CDR3: CAISELRRGGYEQYF. CDR3 sequence (DNA): TGTGCCATCAGTGAGTTAAGGAGGGGCGGCTACGAGCAGTACTTC.